One and the same sample provided the 15 T cell receptor beta chains below, sequenced in a study of Ad26.COV2.S vaccination and SARS-CoV-2 variants. Here immunoSEQ multiplex PCR was the method, and the copy in TCRdb shows in-frame clones only, minus some. The sample has about 480,000 clones; 87% are singletons. The treatment: some 20 received Ad26.COV2.S at low or high dose, single or two shots; 5 received placebo; per-sample allocation not given. Day 63 after the first vaccine or placebo injection was the time point for sampling. The sequenced sample was peripheral blood, obtained in a trial of Ad26.COV2.S vaccine versus placebo. The receptor source for this set is a person between 18 and 60 years old who received the Ad26.COV2.S COVID-19 vaccine or a placebo.

This chain uses TRBV7-9 with TRBJ2-5; no clear D. The V gene lost 1 base and the J gene lost 4 bases, with 10 bases spanning the gap. Looked up from germline, CDR1 is SEHNR and CDR2 is FQNEAQ (reference sequence). The CDR3 is made up of 14 amino acids. DNA for the CDR3: TGTGCCAGCAGCTTAGGGGGTTGGGGAGAGACCCAGTACTTC. Translating it yields CASSLGGWGETQYF.

This chain joins TRBV30 and TRBJ2-7; D not certain. Germline CDR1 GTSNPN, CDR2 SVGIG (reference sequence). The V gene lost 4 bases and the J gene lost 3 bases, with 19 bases spanning the gap. The CDR3 runs 15 residues. The CDR3 spells CAWNLLLRNGYEQYF. CDR3 nucleotides: TGTGCCTGGAATCTTCTGCTTAGAAACGGCTACGAGCAGTACTTC.

This chain connects TRBV30 to TRBJ2-1; maybe TRBD2 (6 bases). V was shortened by 4 bases and J by 12 bases, with 13 bases between the two germline ends. Germline V gives CDR1 GTSNPN, CDR2 SVGIG (reference sequence). The length of the CDR3 is 11 residues. CDR3 DNA: TGTGCCTGGACGCCCGGAGGGGCGCAGTTCTTC. As protein: CAWTPGGAQFF. Variable domain in full (rest from reference TRBV30 and TRBJ2-1): SQTIHQWPATLVQPVGSPLSLECTVEGTSNPNLYWYRQAAGRGLQLLFYSVGIGQISSEVPQNLSASRPQDRQFILSSKKLLLSDSGFYLCAWTPGGAQFFGPGTRLTVL.

This rearrangement joins TRBV9 to TRBJ2-4; 11 bases map to TRBD2. This CDR3 is 17 amino acids long. V lost 0 bases, J lost 4 bases, and 6 bases stayed unmatched. Germline CDR1 SGDLS, CDR2 YYNGEE. DNA of the CDR3: TGTGCCAGCAGCGTAGATCCTAGCGGGGGGATTAAAAACATTCAGTACTTC. Translation: CASSVDPSGGIKNIQYF.

J is TRBJ1-1 and V is TRBV7-2; D not certain. The germline V gene has CDR1 SGHTA and CDR2 FQGNSA. The CDR3 loop spans 14 amino acids. Trimming shortened V by 6 bases and J by 1 base, and 12 bases separated the two germline ends. The CDR3, as DNA: TGTGCCAGCAGACTGACGGCCCGGAACACTGAAGCTTTCTTT. It translates to CASRLTARNTEAFF.

This clone was seen at least ten times. This rearrangement joins TRBV4-2 to TRBJ1-2, with D possibly being TRBD1 (6 bases). Deletions cut 7 bases from V and 0 bases from J, with 15 bases between. Germline assignment: CDR1 LGHNA and CDR2 YNFKEQ. This CDR3 is built from 15 residues. CDR3 sequence (DNA): TGTGCCAGCACCCGGGGGGCGGAAGCTAACTATGGCTACACCTTC. Amino acid sequence: CASTRGAEANYGYTF.

The chain carries TRBV28 and TRBJ1-1, with D unresolved. The CDR3 has 15 residues. Trimming removed 5 bases at V and 5 bases at J, with 18 bases between. Germline V gene lookup returns CDR1 MDHEN and CDR2 SYDVKM. CDR3 region: CASSDPRAGLTEAFF. DNA for the CDR3: TGTGCCAGCAGTGATCCACGGGCTGGGCTGACTGAAGCTTTCTTT.

The chain employs TRBV27 and TRBJ2-1, with a weak D call TRBD2 (6 bases). The length of the CDR3 is 13 residues. The V end was cut by 1 base, the J end by 10 bases, with 11 bases between. Germline V gives CDR1 MNHEY, CDR2 SMNVEV (reference sequence). The CDR3 sequence is CASSLLGTSEQFF. In DNA form, the CDR3 reads TGTGCCAGCAGTTTATTGGGGACTTCGGAGCAGTTCTTC.

V usage is TRBV27 and J usage is TRBJ1-1; 7 bases fit TRBD1. CDR1 MNHEY and CDR2 SMNVEV come from the germline V gene (reference sequence). This CDR3 has 15 amino acids. The junction had 13 bases not matched to a gene; V was cut back by 5 bases and J by 7 bases. CDR3 in DNA: TGTGCCAGCAGTCTTACAGGGGTCCTCGTCGGTGAAGCTTTCTTT. It encodes CASSLTGVLVGEAFF.

This rearrangement joins TRBV29-1 to TRBJ1-2; perhaps TRBD1 as D (5 bases). Germline V gives CDR1 SQVTM, CDR2 ANQGSEA. Trimming removed 5 bases from V and 4 bases from J, with 14 bases in between. The CDR3 consists of 13 residues. In DNA, the CDR3 is TGCAGCGTTTGGGGCAAGTATTCCTATGGCTACACCTTC. This codes for CSVWGKYSYGYTF.

V is TRBV9 and J is TRBJ2-5; a weak D match, TRBD1 (6 bases). The CDR3 covers 16 residues. The germline CDR1 and CDR2 sequences are SGDLS and YYNGEE. The V end lost 0 bases, the J end lost 2 bases, and 14 bases lay between the germline ends. The CDR3 loop is CASSVGGLSSQETQYF. The CDR3 coding sequence is TGTGCCAGCAGCGTAGGGGGGCTTTCGAGTCAAGAGACCCAGTACTTC.

The chain employs TRBV19 and TRBJ1-1; weak D call: TRBD1 (6 bases). V was shortened by 6 bases and J by 0 bases, with 14 bases between the two germline ends. Germline CDR1 LNHDA, CDR2 SQIVND (reference sequence). This CDR3 region has 15 residues. CDR3 in amino acids: CASRDAGTLNTEAFF. The CDR3 DNA is TGTGCCAGTAGAGACGCCGGGACACTGAACACTGAAGCTTTCTTT.

Regarding this clone: Other DNA sequences within the sample encode an identical CDR3. The chain couples TRBV5-1 to TRBJ2-1; no clear D gene. CDR1 is SGHRS, CDR2 YFSETQ, per germline. V dropped 0 bases and J dropped 6 bases, with 4 bases sitting between them. This CDR3 region has 12 residues. Here the CDR3 reads CASSLAGNEQFF. The CDR3 DNA reads TGCGCCAGCAGCTTGGCGGGCAATGAGCAGTTCTTC.

The chain carries TRBV19 and TRBJ1-2, with 9 nucleotides matching TRBD1. Trimming at V came to 10 bases and at J to 2 bases, leaving 2 bases not matched to a gene. The length of the CDR3 is 12 residues. Germline loops: CDR1 LNHDA, CDR2 SQIVND (reference sequence). CDR3 sequence (DNA): TGTGCCACTACAGGGGGCAACTATGGCTACACCTTC. Translating it yields CATTGGNYGYTF.

This chain uses TRBV7-9 with TRBJ1-1, with D possibly being TRBD1 (5 bases). This CDR3 has 14 amino acids. Germline CDR1 SEHNR, CDR2 FQNEAQ (reference sequence). Trimming removed 2 bases from V and 8 bases from J, with 15 bases in between. This chain's CDR3 is CASSLSGGSSEAFF. The CDR3 DNA is TGTGCCAGCAGCTTATCTGGGGGGTCCTCAGAAGCTTTCTTT.